These 32 T cell receptor beta chains came from one sample sequenced in a study of OX40 agonist ivuxolimab in advanced cancers. The method was immunoSEQ multiplex PCR; TCRdb's version includes in-frame clones alone and lacks a portion of them. The sample yields tens of thousands of clones, 89% seen once. The sample here was CD4+ or CD8+ T cells sorted from blood, taken in a trial of the OX40 agonist ivuxolimab. The origin of the receptors is an adult with an advanced solid tumor such as melanoma, head and neck, liver or kidney cancer.

The chain links TRBV7-2 to TRBJ2-5; no reliable D call. V dropped 5 bases and J dropped 4 bases, with 11 bases sitting between them. The CDR3 is 13 residues long. Looked up from germline, CDR1 is SGHTA and CDR2 is FQGNSA. This chain's CDR3 is CASSPPHGETQYF. The DNA of the CDR3 is TGTGCCAGCAGCCCCCCCCATGGAGAGACCCAGTACTTC.

This chain uses TRBV23-1 with TRBJ2-7, with TRBD1 identical over 11 bases. TRBV23-1 is an ORF, and what it does is uncertain. The CDR3 is made up of 19 amino acids. The V segment lost 0 bases and the J segment 2 bases; nucleotides outside the gene matches: 12. The CDR3 reads CASSQSIGQGALSPYEQYF. The CDR3 DNA reads TGCGCCAGCAGTCAATCGATCGGACAGGGGGCACTATCTCCCTACGAGCAGTACTTC.

There are a few counts of this clone. This chain joins TRBV5-1 and TRBJ2-2, with D possibly being TRBD2 (5 bases). This CDR3 has 16 residues. Trimming pared 0 bases from V and 6 bases from J, leaving 15 bases between. The germline V gene encodes CDR1 SGHRS and CDR2 YFSETQ. The CDR3 DNA sequence: TGCGCCAGCAGCTTGGCCGGGGTTGCTTTGGCCGGGGAGCTGTTTTTT. Amino acids: CASSLAGVALAGELFF.

The chain recombines TRBV11-2 with TRBJ2-7; D is undetermined. V lost 4 bases and J lost 2, with 0 bases in between. The CDR3 runs 10 residues. Germline V gene data show CDR1 as SGHAT and CDR2 as FQNNGV. The CDR3 loop reads CASSSYEQYF. In DNA form, the CDR3 reads TGTGCCAGCAGCTCCTACGAGCAGTACTTC.

The CDR3 region has the DNA TGTGCCAGCAGCGTAGATCCCAGGGTAGAGACCCAGTACTTC. This gives the protein CASSVDPRVETQYF. The V gene is TRBV9, the J gene TRBJ2-5; TRBD1 is a possible D gene (5 bases). This CDR3 region has 14 residues. Trimming removed 0 bases from V and 4 bases from J, with 10 bases in between. Germline CDR1 is SGDLS and CDR2 is YYNGEE.

The chain recombines TRBV9 with TRBJ1-3; D remains unclear. In germline, CDR1 is SGDLS, CDR2 YYNGEE. The germline V and J ends were trimmed by 3 bases and 0 bases, with 7 bases remaining between them. CDR3 length equals 14 residues. The CDR3 protein is CASSGGVSGNTIYF. The CDR3 bases are TGTGCCAGCAGCGGCGGAGTCTCTGGAAACACCATATATTTT.

The J gene is TRBJ1-4, the V gene TRBV5-1; 10 bases line up with TRBD1. The V and J ends lost 2 bases and 7 bases, in that order; junction bases with no gene match: 5. Germline assignment: CDR1 SGHRS and CDR2 YFSETQ. This CDR3 region has 15 residues. CDR3 DNA: TGCGCCAGCAGCTTCGTGACAGGGGGCCCTGAAAAACTGTTTTTT. Translation gives CASSFVTGGPEKLFF.

The V and J genes are TRBV28 and TRBJ2-3; TRBD2 matches 9 bases. J was trimmed by 7 bases and V by 5 bases; bases with no gene match: 7. Germline lookup yields CDR1 MDHEN and CDR2 SYDVKM. This CDR3 is built from 14 residues. This CDR3 is CASSVAGEGNTQYF. The CDR3 coding sequence is TGTGCCAGCAGTGTAGCGGGAGAGGGAAATACGCAGTATTTT.

This clone was seen a few times. CDR3 DNA: TGTGCCAGCAGCTTTCGACAGGGGGCCGTCTCCGCAGATACGCAGTATTTT. Translation: CASSFRQGAVSADTQYF. The chain employs TRBV5-4 and TRBJ2-3; 10 bases match TRBD1. V lost 2 bases to trimming and J lost 4 bases; unmatched junction nucleotides: 10. The germline V gene encodes CDR1 SGHNT and CDR2 YYREEE (reference sequence). CDR3 length: 17 residues.

This chain connects TRBV6-1 to TRBJ1-2, with D perhaps TRBD1 (6 bases). Germline V gives CDR1 MNHNS, CDR2 SASEGT. CDR3 length equals 13 residues. Deletions cut 1 base from V and 8 bases from J, with 11 bases between. The DNA of the CDR3 is TGTGCCAGCAGTGAAGTGAGGGGGGGCGGCTACACCTTC. It translates to CASSEVRGGGYTF.

The table lists this clone with a count of one. The chain combines TRBV27 with TRBJ1-1; no firm D call. The V gene lost 7 bases and the J gene lost 7 bases, with 16 bases spanning the gap. The CDR3 spans 13 residues. Germline CDR1 reads MNHEY; CDR2 reads SMNVEV (reference sequence). CDR3 DNA sequence: TGTGCCAGCACGGATCCGGGTCGTGGTGAAGCTTTCTTT. Its translation is CASTDPGRGEAFF.

This rearrangement joins TRBV7-9 to TRBJ1-1; 12 nucleotides match TRBD1. Germline loops: CDR1 SEHNR, CDR2 FQNEAQ (reference sequence). The CDR3 runs to 14 residues. V shed 4 bases, J shed 5 bases, and the junction held 2 bases outside the gene matches. The CDR3 nucleotides are TGTGCCAGCAGCTGGGGACAGGGGGCAACTGAAGCTTTCTTT. Translating gives CASSWGQGATEAFF.

V gene TRBV5-4 combines with J gene TRBJ2-3; maybe TRBD1 (8 bases). Germline CDR1 SGHNT, CDR2 YYREEE (reference sequence). Trimming pared 1 base from V and 5 bases from J, leaving 11 bases between. There are 14 residues in the CDR3. The CDR3: CASSLNRGGDTQYF. In nucleotides, the CDR3 is TGTGCCAGCAGCTTGAACAGGGGGGGAGATACGCAGTATTTT.

The V call is TRBV7-8, the J call TRBJ1-5; perhaps TRBD1 as D (6 bases). The germline CDR1 and CDR2 sequences are SGHVS and FQNEAQ. The CDR3 is 17 amino acids. Trimming pared 1 base from V and 0 bases from J, leaving 13 bases between. This chain's CDR3 is CASSLEGDGYSNQPQHF. The CDR3 region has the DNA TGTGCCAGCAGCTTAGAGGGGGACGGATATAGCAATCAGCCCCAGCATTTT.

The chain couples TRBV10-1 to TRBJ2-1; D is ambiguous. The V and J ends lost 2 bases and 12 bases respectively, with 14 bases between them. CDR1 is WNHNN and CDR2 is SYGVQD in the germline V gene (reference sequence). This CDR3 spans 13 amino acids. The CDR3 spells CASSEDVEGRQFF. As DNA, the CDR3 is TGCGCCAGCAGTGAGGATGTGGAAGGGCGGCAGTTCTTC.

The chain links TRBV29-1 to TRBJ2-2, with 9 bases matching TRBD1. Germline CDR1 reads SQVTM; CDR2 reads ANQGSEA. With 6 bases clipped from V and 5 bases from J, the junction kept 1 base outside the gene matches. The CDR3 covers 12 residues. In nucleotides, the CDR3 is TGCAGCGTCGGACAGGGGACCGGGGAGCTGTTTTTT. Encoded protein: CSVGQGTGELFF.

The gene calls are TRBV6-1 and TRBJ2-3; 9 bases match TRBD1. The CDR3 runs to 14 residues. CDR1 is MNHNS, CDR2 SASEGT, per germline. With 7 bases clipped from V and 1 base from J, the junction kept 3 bases outside the gene matches. In DNA, the CDR3 is TGTGCCAGCAATCGGGACAGGGGCACAGATACGCAGTATTTT. Amino acids: CASNRDRGTDTQYF.

This CDR3 reads CASIKDRARNTIYF. The CDR3 nucleotides are TGTGCCAGCATTAAAGACAGGGCGAGAAACACCATATATTTT. The chain carries TRBV2 and TRBJ1-3; 7 nucleotides align to TRBD1. The length of the CDR3 is 14 residues. Germline CDR1 reads SNHLY; CDR2 reads FYNNEI. V lost 7 bases, J lost 5 bases, and 8 bases stayed unmatched.

The chain links TRBV28 to TRBJ1-3; D unresolved. V was shortened by 5 bases and J by 3 bases, with 11 bases between the two germline ends. Germline CDR1 MDHEN, CDR2 SYDVKM. The CDR3 consists of 14 residues. In DNA, the CDR3 is TGTGCCAGCAGTAAAGCGGACCTTGGAAACACCATATATTTT. Amino acid sequence: CASSKADLGNTIYF.

For this clone: This sample also contains other DNA sequences that code for the same CDR3. The chain employs TRBV11-2 and TRBJ2-5, with D unclear. CDR3 size: 11 residues. The V gene's germline CDR1 is SGHAT and CDR2 FQNNGV. Trimming stripped 1 base from V and 5 bases from J, with 2 bases between. The CDR3 region has the DNA TGTGCCAGCAGCTTAGTGGAGACCCAGTACTTC. Translated, it gives CASSLVETQYF.

The CDR3 loop reads CASKPSGANVLTF. As DNA, the CDR3 is TGCGCCAGCAAGCCATCCGGGGCCAACGTCCTGACTTTC. This chain uses TRBV5-1 with TRBJ2-6, with D unclear. Trimming removed 6 bases at V and 4 bases at J, with 8 bases between. The CDR3 length is 13 residues. Germline V gene sequence: CDR1 SGHRS, CDR2 YFSETQ. The complete variable domain, with remaining parts taken from reference TRBV5-1 and TRBJ2-6, reads KAGVTQTPRYLIKTRGQQVTLSCSPISGHRSVSWYQQTPGQGLQFLFEYFSETQRNKGNFPGRFSGRQFSNSRSEMNVSTLELGDSALYLCASKPSGANVLTFGAGSRLTVL.

V and J are TRBV9 and TRBJ2-1; D not resolved. V dropped 0 bases and J dropped 3 bases, with 7 bases sitting between them. Germline CDR1 is SGDLS and CDR2 is YYNGEE. The CDR3 totals 14 residues. CDR3: CASSVELDYNEQFF. As DNA, the CDR3 is TGTGCCAGCAGCGTAGAACTCGACTACAATGAGCAGTTCTTC.

This chain uses TRBV7-9 with TRBJ1-4, with 10 bases aligning to TRBD1. Germline V CDR1 and CDR2: SEHNR, FQNEAQ (reference sequence). This CDR3 spans 15 amino acids. Germline trimming cut 5 bases from V and 8 bases from J; bases unmatched to any gene: 8. The CDR3 here is CASSTGQGIKEKLFF. The DNA for the CDR3 is TGTGCCAGCAGCACGGGACAGGGGATTAAAGAAAAACTGTTTTTT.

The genes are TRBV29-1 and TRBJ2-5; tentatively, D is TRBD2 (6 bases). Germline loops: CDR1 SQVTM, CDR2 ANQGSEA. The V gene lost 5 bases and the J gene lost 2 bases, with 9 bases spanning the gap. This CDR3 spans 12 amino acids. The CDR3 loop reads CSVFGGQETQYF. In DNA form, the CDR3 reads TGCAGCGTTTTCGGGGGTCAAGAGACCCAGTACTTC.

This chain joins TRBV14 and TRBJ2-5; 7 bases align to TRBD2. Trimming removed 1 base from V and 3 bases from J; junction bases left unmatched: 11. Germline loops: CDR1 SGHDN, CDR2 FVKESK. CDR3 size: 17 residues. CDR3 protein: CASSQANSGYLKETQYF. The CDR3 bases are TGTGCCAGCAGCCAAGCTAATAGCGGGTACCTTAAAGAGACCCAGTACTTC.

This clone was counted a single time. This chain connects TRBV18 to TRBJ1-4, with TRBD1 matching 9 bases. V shed 6 bases and J 2 bases; nucleotides not matched to a gene: 10. The CDR3 runs 17 residues. Germline V CDR1 and CDR2: KGHSH, LQKENI. The CDR3 nucleotides are TGTGCCAGCTCCTCTACCGGGACAGGGAGGACTAATGAAAAACTGTTTTTT. Its protein is CASSSTGTGRTNEKLFF.

The chain employs TRBV4-1 and TRBJ1-1; D gene ambiguous. The V end was cut by 1 base, the J end by 11 bases, with 17 bases between. The CDR3 spans 14 residues. Looked up from germline, CDR1 is MGHRA and CDR2 is YSYEKL. The DNA for the CDR3 is TGCGCCAGCAGCCAAGTGGGCATCGTCCTGAGGGCTTTCTTT. Translated, it gives CASSQVGIVLRAFF.

This chain connects TRBV5-1 to TRBJ2-3; D unresolved. The V gene lost 6 bases and the J gene lost 0 bases, with 8 bases spanning the gap. Germline V gene data show CDR1 as SGHRS and CDR2 as YFSETQ. The CDR3 has 13 residues. The CDR3 DNA follows: TGCGCCAGCATGTGGGGTAGCACAGATACGCAGTATTTT. Amino acids: CASMWGSTDTQYF.

CDR3 DNA: TGTGCCAGCAGAATCGACGGGACCTACGAGCAGTACTTC. Its protein product is CASRIDGTYEQYF. The V and J genes are TRBV11-1 and TRBJ2-7; D is perhaps TRBD2 (5 bases). The CDR3 has 13 amino acids. Trimming stripped 6 bases from V and 2 bases from J, with 11 bases between. CDR1 is SGHAT, CDR2 FQDESV, per germline (reference sequence).

Only a few counts were recorded for this clone. This sequence joins TRBV4-1 and TRBJ2-7; maybe TRBD1 (5 bases). CDR1 is MGHRA and CDR2 is YSYEKL in the germline V gene. The CDR3 is made up of 17 amino acids. V was pared by 3 bases and J by 0 bases, with 18 bases between. The CDR3 protein is CASSHPITGPSSYEQYF. CDR3 DNA: TGCGCCAGCAGCCACCCGATAACAGGCCCCAGCTCCTACGAGCAGTACTTC.

The chain joins TRBV5-8 to TRBJ1-5; unclear D gene. Between the trimmed V and J ends, which lost 2 bases and 5 bases, there was a span of 11 bases. CDR3 size: 14 residues. CDR1 SGHTS and CDR2 YDEGEE come from the germline V gene. Here the CDR3 DNA reads TGTGCCAGCAGCTTTATAGGGATTTATCAGCCCCAGCATTTT. Translated: CASSFIGIYQPQHF.

The rearrangement links TRBV28 to TRBJ1-1, with 10 bases lining up with TRBD1. Germline loops: CDR1 MDHEN, CDR2 SYDVKM. The CDR3 contains 16 residues. The trim removed 5 bases at V and 6 bases at J, leaving 12 bases unmatched. CDR3: CASSLGTGAPKPEAFF. The DNA of the CDR3 is TGTGCCAGCAGTCTCGGGACAGGGGCCCCTAAGCCTGAAGCTTTCTTT.